The entry below describes one TCR beta chain. Antigen: not known. This sample is part of a study of shared clonotypes between healthy human individuals. The donors were adults (healthy and HIV-negative) with no recent acute infections or vaccinations. Every donor, a Caucasian adult, lived in Nashville, Tennessee. Profiling relied on immunoSEQ multiplex PCR, and the TCRdb table lists in-frame clones only, not all of them. This sample yields under 2,500,000 clones, of which 90% to 96% are seen a single time; approximately 0.13% belongs to the top ten. The length of the CDR3 is 13 residues. Germline CDR1 reads SGHKS; CDR2 reads YYEKEE (reference sequence). The germline V and J ends were trimmed by 0 bases and 9 bases, with 10 bases remaining between them. Study conclusions and caveats: Generation probabilities were higher for clonotypes shared across all four sorted-subset donors than for unshared ones.

Material for sequencing was naive CD4+ T cells sorted from blood. The sample's subset: CD45RA+ positively selected. The receptor comes from a man between 18 and 29 years old in good health. V usage is TRBV5-5 and J usage is TRBJ2-4, with D maybe TRBD1 (6 bases). The CDR3 DNA is TGTGCCAGCAGCTTGGATCAGGGGTTCATTCAGTACTTC. Amino acids: CASSLDQGFIQYF.